This TCR beta chain derives from a study of cytomegalovirus exposure and HLA in healthy donors. PCR used 60 Vbeta primers and 13 Jbeta primers. Profiled with immunoSEQ multiplex PCR; TCRdb holds only in-frame clones, not every one. This sample yields about 110,000 clones, of which more than 65% are seen a single time; approximately 4.5% belongs to the top ten. A word on this clone: The antigen is undetermined.

Notes on the study in general: Donors belonging to an Asian-associated ancestry cluster reportedly showed fewer N-insertions in productive TCRs than the approximately 670-donor mean, according to what a later analysis found.

The sample taken for sequencing was PBMCs. This TCR came from a male donor in good health and CMV-seronegative.

The CDR3 DNA is TGTGCCTGGAGCCTACAGGGGGCGACTGAAGCTTTCTTT. It is translated as CAWSLQGATEAFF. The J gene is TRBJ1-1, the V gene TRBV30; 9 positions match TRBD1. Germline lookup yields CDR1 GTSNPN and CDR2 SVGIG (reference sequence). The CDR3 contains 13 residues. Germline trimming cut 3 bases from V and 5 bases from J; bases unmatched to any gene: 4. Full variable domain (rest looked up from reference TRBV30 and TRBJ1-1): SQTIHQWPATLVQPVGSPLSLECTVEGTSNPNLYWYRQAAGRGLQLLFYSVGIGQISSEVPQNLSASRPQDRQFILSSKKLLLSDSGFYLCAWSLQGATEAFFGQGTRLTVV.